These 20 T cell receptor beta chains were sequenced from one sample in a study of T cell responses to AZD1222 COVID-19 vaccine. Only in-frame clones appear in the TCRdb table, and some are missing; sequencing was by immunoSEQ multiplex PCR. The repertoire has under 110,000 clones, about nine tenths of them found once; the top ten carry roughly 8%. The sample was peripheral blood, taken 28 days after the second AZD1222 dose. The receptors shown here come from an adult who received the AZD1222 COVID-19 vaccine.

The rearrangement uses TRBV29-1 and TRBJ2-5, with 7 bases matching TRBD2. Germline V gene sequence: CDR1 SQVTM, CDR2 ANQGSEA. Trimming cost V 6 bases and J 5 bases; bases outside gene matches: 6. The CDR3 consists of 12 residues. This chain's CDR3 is CSVGGDFETQYF. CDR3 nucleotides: TGCAGCGTGGGGGGGGACTTCGAGACCCAGTACTTC.

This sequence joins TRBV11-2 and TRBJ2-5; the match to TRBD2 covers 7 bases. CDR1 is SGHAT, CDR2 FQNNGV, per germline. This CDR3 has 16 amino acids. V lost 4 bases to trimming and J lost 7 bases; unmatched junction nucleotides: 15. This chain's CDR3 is CASSSSTGTTWGTQYF. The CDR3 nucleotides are TGTGCCAGCAGCTCATCAACCGGGACTACCTGGGGGACCCAGTACTTC.

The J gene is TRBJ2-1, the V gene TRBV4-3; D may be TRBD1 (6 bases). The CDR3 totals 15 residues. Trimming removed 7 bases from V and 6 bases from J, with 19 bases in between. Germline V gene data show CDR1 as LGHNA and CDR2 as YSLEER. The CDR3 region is CASTPQPDSINEQFF. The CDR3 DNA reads TGCGCCAGCACTCCCCAGCCGGACAGTATCAATGAGCAGTTCTTC.

DNA for the CDR3: TGTGCCAGTAGCCGCAGACAACCTGAAGCTTTCTTT. Translation: CASSRRQPEAFF. The chain is built from TRBV19 and TRBJ1-1; D is ambiguous. Germline V CDR1 and CDR2: LNHDA, SQIVND (reference sequence). The CDR3 has 12 residues. The ends were cut back, 6 bases at V and 6 bases at J, with 11 bases in the middle.

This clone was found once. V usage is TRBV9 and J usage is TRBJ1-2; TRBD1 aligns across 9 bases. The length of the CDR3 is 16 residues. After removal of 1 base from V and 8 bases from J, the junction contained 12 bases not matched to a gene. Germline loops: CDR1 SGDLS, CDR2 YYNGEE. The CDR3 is CASSVRSGTGSWGYTF. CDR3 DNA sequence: TGTGCCAGCAGCGTACGGTCCGGGACAGGGAGTTGGGGCTACACCTTC.

CDR3 bases: TGTGCCAGCAGCAAAGGGCGGGGGGAACAAGAGACCCAGTACTTC. Translated, it gives CASSKGRGEQETQYF. J is TRBJ2-5 and V is TRBV6-6, with 8 bases matching TRBD2. The CDR3 is 15 amino acids. CDR1 MNHNY and CDR2 SVGAGI come from the germline V gene (reference sequence). The J segment lost 2 bases and the V segment lost 6 bases, leaving 8 bases of the junction unmatched.

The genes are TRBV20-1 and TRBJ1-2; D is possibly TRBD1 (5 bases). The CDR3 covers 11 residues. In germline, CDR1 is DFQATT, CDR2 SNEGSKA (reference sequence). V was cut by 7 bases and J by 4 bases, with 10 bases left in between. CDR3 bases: TGCAGTGTCCGGGGCTCCTATGGCTACACCTTC. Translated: CSVRGSYGYTF.

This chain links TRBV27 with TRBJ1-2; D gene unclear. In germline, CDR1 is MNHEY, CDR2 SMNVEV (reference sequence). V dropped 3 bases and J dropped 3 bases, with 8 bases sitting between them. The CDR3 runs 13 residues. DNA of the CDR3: TGTGCCAGCAGTTTTGCCTTAGACTATGGCTACACCTTC. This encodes CASSFALDYGYTF.

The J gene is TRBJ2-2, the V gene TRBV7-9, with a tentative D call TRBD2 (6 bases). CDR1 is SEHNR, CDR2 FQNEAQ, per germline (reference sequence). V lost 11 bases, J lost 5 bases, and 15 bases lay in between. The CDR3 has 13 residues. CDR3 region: CAGRLEGTGELFF. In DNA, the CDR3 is TGTGCCGGGAGACTAGAGGGAACCGGGGAGCTGTTTTTT.

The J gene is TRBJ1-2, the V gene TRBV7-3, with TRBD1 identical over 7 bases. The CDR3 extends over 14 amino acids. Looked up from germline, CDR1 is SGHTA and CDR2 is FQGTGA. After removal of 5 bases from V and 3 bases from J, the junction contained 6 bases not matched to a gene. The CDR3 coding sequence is TGTGCCAGCAGCAGCTCAGGGACAGACTATGGCTACACCTTC. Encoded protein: CASSSSGTDYGYTF.

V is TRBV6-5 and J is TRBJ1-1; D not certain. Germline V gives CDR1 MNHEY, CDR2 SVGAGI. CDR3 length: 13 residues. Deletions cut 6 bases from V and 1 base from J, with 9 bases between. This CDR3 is CASSYASNTEAFF. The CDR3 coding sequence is TGTGCCAGCAGCTACGCCTCGAACACTGAAGCTTTCTTT.

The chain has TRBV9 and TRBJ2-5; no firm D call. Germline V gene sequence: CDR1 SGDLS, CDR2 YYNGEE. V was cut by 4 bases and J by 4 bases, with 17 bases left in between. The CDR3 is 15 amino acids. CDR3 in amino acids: CASSSQGRVPETQYF. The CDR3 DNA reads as TGTGCCAGCAGCTCCCAAGGAAGGGTCCCAGAGACCCAGTACTTC.

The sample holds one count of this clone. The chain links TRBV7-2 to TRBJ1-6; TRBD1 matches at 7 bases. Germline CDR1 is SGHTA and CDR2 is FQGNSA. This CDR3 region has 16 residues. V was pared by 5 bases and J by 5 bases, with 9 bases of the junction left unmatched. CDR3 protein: CASSLQGRNDNSPLHF. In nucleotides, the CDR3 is TGTGCCAGCAGCCTACAGGGGCGCAACGATAATTCACCCCTCCACTTT.

The CDR3 coding sequence is TGTGCCAGCAGCCCCGGATCTAGGGGTGGGGCCAACGTCCTGACTTTC. Residues: CASSPGSRGGANVLTF. V gene TRBV7-3 combines with J gene TRBJ2-6; TRBD1 is a possible D gene (5 bases). Germline V lookup: CDR1 SGHTA, CDR2 FQGTGA. The CDR3 has 16 residues. V lost 5 bases to trimming and J lost 3 bases, with 14 bases between them.

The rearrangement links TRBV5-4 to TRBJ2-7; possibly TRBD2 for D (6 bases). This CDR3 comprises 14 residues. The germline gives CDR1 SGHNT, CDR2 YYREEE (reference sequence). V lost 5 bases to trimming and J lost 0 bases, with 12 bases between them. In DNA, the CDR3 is TGTGCCAGCAGGACGGGACTTGACTCCTACGAGCAGTACTTC. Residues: CASRTGLDSYEQYF.

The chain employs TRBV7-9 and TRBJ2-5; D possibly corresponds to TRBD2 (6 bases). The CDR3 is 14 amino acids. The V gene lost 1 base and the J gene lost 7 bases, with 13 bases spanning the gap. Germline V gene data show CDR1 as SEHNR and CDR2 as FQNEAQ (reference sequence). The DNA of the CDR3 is TGTGCCAGCAGCTTAGTATCGGGGGTAGTGACCCAGTACTTC. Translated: CASSLVSGVVTQYF.

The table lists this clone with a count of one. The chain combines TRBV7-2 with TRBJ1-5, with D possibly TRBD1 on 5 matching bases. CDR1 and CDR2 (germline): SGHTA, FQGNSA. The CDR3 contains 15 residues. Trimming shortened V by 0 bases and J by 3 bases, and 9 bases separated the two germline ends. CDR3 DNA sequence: TGTGCCAGCAGCTTAGCCGGGACGGCCAATCAGCCCCAGCATTTT. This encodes CASSLAGTANQPQHF.

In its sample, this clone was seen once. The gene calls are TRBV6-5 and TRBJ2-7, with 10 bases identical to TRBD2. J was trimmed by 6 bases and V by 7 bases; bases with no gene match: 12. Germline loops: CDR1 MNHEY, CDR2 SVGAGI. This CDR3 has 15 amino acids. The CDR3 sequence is CASTESGGAGSEQYF. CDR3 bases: TGTGCCAGCACCGAGAGCGGGGGGGCAGGTAGCGAGCAGTACTTC.

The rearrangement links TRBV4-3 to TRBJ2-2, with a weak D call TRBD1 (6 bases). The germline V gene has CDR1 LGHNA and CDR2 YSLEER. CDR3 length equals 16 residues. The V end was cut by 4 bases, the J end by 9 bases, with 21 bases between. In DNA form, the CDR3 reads TGCGCCAGCAGCCCCCAGTTACAGGGTGGGTACAGGGAGCTGTTTTTT. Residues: CASSPQLQGGYRELFF.

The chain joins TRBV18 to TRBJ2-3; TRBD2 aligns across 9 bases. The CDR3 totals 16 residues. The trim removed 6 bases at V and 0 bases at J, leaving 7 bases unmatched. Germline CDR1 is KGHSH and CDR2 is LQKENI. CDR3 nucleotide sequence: TGTGCCAGCTCCCTTAGCGGGGGCTCTAGCACAGATACGCAGTATTTT. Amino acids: CASSLSGGSSTDTQYF.